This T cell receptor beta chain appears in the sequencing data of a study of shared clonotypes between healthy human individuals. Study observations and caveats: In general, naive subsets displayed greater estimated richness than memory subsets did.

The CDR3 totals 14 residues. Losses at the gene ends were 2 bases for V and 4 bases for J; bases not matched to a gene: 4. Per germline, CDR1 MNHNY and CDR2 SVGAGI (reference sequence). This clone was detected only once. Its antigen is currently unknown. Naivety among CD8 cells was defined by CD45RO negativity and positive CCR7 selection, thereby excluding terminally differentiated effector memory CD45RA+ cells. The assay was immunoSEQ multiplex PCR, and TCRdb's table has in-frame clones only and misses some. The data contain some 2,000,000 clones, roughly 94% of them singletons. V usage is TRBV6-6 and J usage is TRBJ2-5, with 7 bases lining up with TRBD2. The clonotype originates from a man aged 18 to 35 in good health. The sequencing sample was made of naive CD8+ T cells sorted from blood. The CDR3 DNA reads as TGTGCCAGCAGTTACGGGGGGGATCGAGAGACCCAGTACTTC. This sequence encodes CASSYGGDRETQYF.